Shown below are 6 T cell receptor beta chains from a single sample sequenced in a study of read filtering for tumor transcriptome and immune sequencing. From 350 to 500 ng of RNA, a library with molecular barcoded alpha/delta and beta/gamma adaptors was made. MiXCR, applied by TCRdb to the reads, yields one record per CDR3 protein. The table has about 63,000 distinct CDR3 sequences, roughly 13% seen once. The specimen was a population of CD138-negative cells sorted from bone marrow. These receptors were collected from a donor at least 40 years old with multiple myeloma.

This clonotype was observed many times. V is TRBV4-3 and J is TRBJ2-1; 13 nucleotides line up with TRBD2. V shed 1 base and J 7 bases; nucleotides not matched to a gene: 1. The germline gives CDR1 LGHNA, CDR2 YSLEER. The CDR3 runs 15 residues. Here the CDR3 DNA reads TGCGCCAGCAGCCAAGGACTAGCGGGAGGAAATGAGCAGTTCTTC. It translates to CASSQGLAGGNEQFF.

This clonotype was recorded at least ten times. The V and J genes are TRBV7-3 and TRBJ1-1; D might be TRBD1 (6 bases). CDR3 length: 13 residues. V gave up 4 bases and J gave up 5 bases, with 11 bases separating them. Germline V gene lookup returns CDR1 SGHTA and CDR2 FQGTGA. CDR3 region: CASSSNRDTEAFF. The CDR3 DNA sequence: TGTGCCAGCAGCTCTAACAGGGATACTGAAGCTTTCTTT.

This clonotype was seen repeatedly, ten times or more. The rearrangement joins TRBV11-3 to TRBJ1-6; the match to TRBD1 covers 8 bases. Losses at the gene ends were 4 bases for V and 7 bases for J; bases not matched to a gene: 3. There are 14 residues in the CDR3. The germline gives CDR1 SGHNT, CDR2 YENEEA. The CDR3 region is CASSYTGGNSPLHF. CDR3 coding DNA: TGTGCCAGCAGCTACACAGGGGGAAATTCACCCCTCCACTTT. Full variable domain (rest looked up from reference TRBV11-3 and TRBJ1-6): EAGVVQSPRYKIIEKKQPVAFWCNPISGHNTLYWYLQNLGQGPELLIRYENEEAVDDSQLPKDRFSAERLKGVDSTLKIQPAELGDSAVYLCASSYTGGNSPLHFGNGTRLTVT.

The sample holds many counts of this clonotype. This chain connects TRBV28 to TRBJ1-4, with D hard to call. The CDR3 spans 16 residues. Trimming removed 5 bases from V and 7 bases from J, with 20 bases in between. Germline values: CDR1 MDHEN, CDR2 SYDVKM. The CDR3 DNA sequence: TGTGCCAGCAGTCCCGGCGCCACCTCCTTCGGTGAAAAACTGTTTTTT. Translating gives CASSPGATSFGEKLFF.

Points on this clonotype: A much larger clone differs from this one at a single base, so this may be a read error. This chain joins TRBV19 and TRBJ2-1; 8 nucleotides align to TRBD2. With 10 bases clipped from V and 9 bases from J, the junction kept 20 bases outside the gene matches. The germline V gene has CDR1 LNHDA and CDR2 SQIVND (reference sequence). The CDR3 runs 16 residues. CDR3 in DNA: TGTGCCACCGCGGAGTGGAGCGGGAGCCTGGAGAGTGAGCAGTTCTTC. Translation: CATAEWSGSLESEQFF.

The table lists this clonotype with many counts. This sequence joins TRBV29-1 and TRBJ2-1; 7 bases fit TRBD1. Germline CDR1 reads SQVTM; CDR2 reads ANQGSEA. The J segment lost 3 bases and the V segment lost 8 bases, leaving 10 bases of the junction unmatched. CDR3 size: 14 residues. As DNA, the CDR3 is TGCAGCTTCCTGACGCAGGGGGTCTACAATGAGCAGTTCTTC. This translates into CSFLTQGVYNEQFF.